These 13 T cell receptor beta chains were sequenced from one sample in a study of T cells in Graves' hyperthyroidism and ophthalmopathy. Researchers took RNA transcripts and amplified the TCR beta CDR3 regions from them. The HTBI primer set served for first-round RT-PCR of the TCR CDR3. Each CDR3 protein is one row after TCRdb ran MiXCR on the multiplex PCR reads. The table lists about 410,000 distinct CDR3 sequences, roughly 14% of them singletons. The sample was blood. The receptor set was obtained from a woman in her thirties with Graves' ophthalmopathy.

This clonotype was counted between two and nine times. The chain carries TRBV4-1 and TRBJ2-5; D is possibly TRBD1 or TRBD2 (6 bases each). Germline values: CDR1 MGHRA, CDR2 YSYEKL. Between the trimmed V and J ends, which lost 6 bases and 7 bases, there was a span of 24 bases. The CDR3 covers 16 residues. The CDR3 spells CASRLTLTGARSTQYF. The CDR3 DNA reads TGCGCCAGCAGACTTACTTTGACGGGGGCCCGTTCGACCCAGTACTTC.

This clonotype was seen at least ten times. The gene calls are TRBV7-9 and TRBJ2-5, with TRBD2 as a possible D gene (5 bases). The CDR3 runs to 13 residues. Germline values: CDR1 SEHNR, CDR2 FQNEAQ (reference sequence). V shed 5 bases and J shed 2 bases, with 9 bases lying between them. The CDR3 here is CASSLTKQETQYF. For the CDR3, the DNA is TGTGCCAGCAGCCTGACTAAGCAAGAGACCCAGTACTTC.

This clonotype showed up just a few times. V is TRBV19 and J is TRBJ1-2, with a weak D call TRBD1 (6 bases). Looked up from germline, CDR1 is LNHDA and CDR2 is SQIVND (reference sequence). The CDR3 sequence is 14 residues long. The V and J ends lost 6 bases and 4 bases respectively, with 15 bases between them. The CDR3 loop is CASSTMGQPYGYTF. CDR3 in DNA: TGTGCCAGTAGCACTATGGGACAACCCTATGGCTACACCTTC.

This clonotype was seen many times. The chain employs TRBV20-1 and TRBJ1-1; D unresolved. In germline, CDR1 is DFQATT, CDR2 SNEGSKA (reference sequence). The CDR3 loop spans 14 amino acids. The V end was cut by 6 bases, the J end by 5 bases, with 19 bases between. CDR3 DNA: TGCAGTGCCCCCTCGAGAGGACGGGGAACTGAAGCTTTCTTT. It translates to CSAPSRGRGTEAFF.

This clonotype was found many times. V is TRBV28 and J is TRBJ2-7; 9 positions match TRBD1. Trimming at V came to 6 bases and at J to 2 bases, leaving 8 bases not matched to a gene. The CDR3 runs 15 residues. Germline assignment: CDR1 MDHEN and CDR2 SYDVKM. This CDR3 reads CASRRGTGIAYEQYF. CDR3 nucleotides: TGTGCCAGCAGACGAGGGACAGGGATTGCCTACGAGCAGTACTTC.

This clonotype was picked up a small number of times. The rearrangement joins TRBV5-1 to TRBJ1-6; TRBD1 might be the D (5 bases). V lost 0 bases, J lost 8 bases, and 9 bases lay in between. CDR1 is SGHRS, CDR2 YFSETQ, per germline. The length of the CDR3 is 14 residues. CDR3 region: CASSLAGDYSPLHF. The CDR3 DNA sequence: TGCGCCAGCAGCTTGGCGGGGGACTATTCACCCCTCCACTTT.

The CDR3: CASSYSGILPPSYNSPLHF. CDR3 coding DNA: TGTGCCAGCAGTTACTCCGGGATATTACCTCCCTCCTATAATTCACCCCTCCACTTT. The chain recombines TRBV6-2 or TRBV6-3 with TRBJ1-6; D uncertain. Germline V gene sequence: CDR1 MNHEY, CDR2 SVGEGT. V was trimmed by 0 bases and J by 0 bases, leaving 15 bases between them. The CDR3 is 19 residues long.

This chain uses TRBV27 with TRBJ2-1, with D possibly matching TRBD2 (6 bases). Per the germline V gene, CDR1 is MNHEY and CDR2 is SMNVEV (reference sequence). CDR3 length: 16 amino acids. V was clipped by 6 bases and J by 2 bases, with 17 bases between them. The CDR3, as DNA: TGTGCCAGCAGAGGACGGCCGGGACTTGCCTACAATGAGCAGTTCTTC. Encoded protein: CASRGRPGLAYNEQFF.

This clonotype came up many times. J is TRBJ1-4 and V is TRBV4-1, with TRBD1 matching 8 bases. The CDR3 has 17 amino acids. Per the germline V gene, CDR1 is MGHRA and CDR2 is YSYEKL. With 2 bases clipped from V and 2 bases from J, the junction kept 7 bases outside the gene matches. The CDR3 region is CASSQRDRGSTNEKLFF. The DNA for the CDR3 is TGCGCCAGCAGCCAACGCGACAGGGGTTCCACTAATGAAAAACTGTTTTTT.

This clonotype was observed at least ten times. The genes are TRBV20-1 and TRBJ1-6; D is perhaps TRBD1 (6 bases). The V end lost 6 bases, the J end lost 9 bases, and 18 bases lay between the germline ends. Germline V CDR1 and CDR2: DFQATT, SNEGSKA (reference sequence). The CDR3 consists of 14 residues. The CDR3 DNA reads TGCAGTGCCGCGGGGGCAGGTGGGGGTTCACCCCTCCACTTT. This translates into CSAAGAGGGSPLHF.

This clonotype was picked up many times. V and J are TRBV20-1 and TRBJ1-5; possibly TRBD1 for D (5 bases). The CDR3 length is 14 residues. V shed 0 bases and J shed 7 bases, with 13 bases lying between them. CDR1 and CDR2 (germline): DFQATT, SNEGSKA (reference sequence). CDR3 sequence: CSARDFGGEQPQHF. The CDR3 nucleotides read TGCAGTGCTAGAGATTTTGGGGGGGAACAGCCCCAGCATTTT.

CDR3 amino acids: CASSLAGGGYNEQYF. The CDR3 bases are TGTGCCAGCAGCTTAGCTGGCGGGGGTTACAATGAGCAGTACTTC. V gene TRBV11-2 combines with J gene TRBJ2-1; TRBD2 matches 7 bases. The DNA end favors TRBJ2-7, so the J call may be wrong. The germline V gene encodes CDR1 SGHAT and CDR2 FQNNGV. This CDR3 spans 15 amino acids.

V gene TRBV3-1 combines with J gene TRBJ2-4; D is undetermined. The CDR3 loop spans 13 amino acids. Germline lookup yields CDR1 LGHDT and CDR2 YNNKEL (reference sequence). The V gene lost 4 bases and the J gene lost 5 bases, with 9 bases spanning the gap. The CDR3 spells CASSLRAENIQYF. The CDR3 coding sequence is TGTGCCAGCAGCCTTAGGGCCGAAAACATTCAGTACTTC. The full variable domain, rest sourced from reference TRBV3-1 and TRBJ2-4, is DTAVSQTPKYLVTQMGNDKSIKCEQNLGHDTMYWYKQDSKKFLKIMFSYNNKELIINETVPNRFSPKSPDKAHLNLHINSLELGDSAVYFCASSLRAENIQYFGAGTRLSVL.